Below, 17 T cell receptor beta chains from the same sample are listed, as sequenced in a study of Tregs in tolerant kidney transplant recipients. Mixed chimerism was transient after nonmyeloablative marrow transplants from related graft donors. Profiling relied on immunoSEQ multiplex PCR, and the TCRdb table lists in-frame clones only, not all of them. The sample holds roughly 86,000 clones; under 95% are singletons and the top ten take 1.5% to 2%. The sequenced sample was CD4+ T cells from blood (PBMCs), obtained 12 months after the transplant. The source of these receptors is a human patient who received a combined kidney and bone marrow transplant. Some T cells may have come from the graft donor.

V gene TRBV6-4 combines with J gene TRBJ2-5; D perhaps matches TRBD2 (6 bases). Trimming took 3 bases from V and 2 from J, leaving 10 bases between them. The length of the CDR3 is 14 residues. CDR1 is MRHNA, CDR2 SNTAGT, per germline. CDR3: CASSETTRQETQYF. The CDR3 region has the DNA TGTGCCAGCAGTGAAACGACTAGACAAGAGACCCAGTACTTC.

The chain employs TRBV5-1 and TRBJ1-2; 7 bases are a match to TRBD1. This CDR3 has 14 amino acids. V lost 3 bases and J lost 0; bases outside the gene matches: 2. Germline CDR1 reads SGHRS; CDR2 reads YFSETQ. Here the CDR3 DNA reads TGCGCCAGCAGCTGGGGGACAGCTAACTATGGCTACACCTTC. Residues: CASSWGTANYGYTF.

Notes on this clone: One end of the junction is discordant with germline, which a read error may explain. The chain employs TRBV27 and TRBJ2-1; 7 nucleotides match TRBD1. Germline V gives CDR1 MNHEY, CDR2 SMNVEV (reference sequence). This CDR3 comprises 13 residues. The CDR3 here is CASSPASRGRTIF. CDR3 coding DNA: TGTGCCAGCAGTCCCGCTTCAAGGGGGCGGACCATCTTC.

V usage is TRBV2 and J usage is TRBJ2-3; the D is unclear. The CDR3 sequence is 12 residues long. V gave up 10 bases and J gave up 5 bases, with 13 bases separating them. Germline loops: CDR1 SNHLY, CDR2 FYNNEI. The CDR3 sequence: CATTPIRDTQYF. The CDR3 DNA follows: TGTGCCACTACTCCTATAAGAGATACGCAGTATTTT.

The V and J genes are TRBV19 and TRBJ2-2; 7 bases are shared with TRBD1. CDR3 size: 14 residues. CDR1 and CDR2 (germline): LNHDA, SQIVND (reference sequence). V shed 4 bases and J 8 bases; nucleotides not matched to a gene: 7. CDR3 in amino acids: CASSTRQGGGELFF. CDR3 bases: TGTGCCAGTAGTACACGACAGGGCGGGGGGGAGCTGTTTTTT.

With regard to this clone: A junction end diverges from the germline sequence, so it may reflect a read error. Other DNA sequences in the same sample also yield this CDR3. The chain recombines TRBV18 with TRBJ2-7; 10 bases match TRBD2. Germline CDR1 is KGHSH and CDR2 is LQKENI. There are 14 residues in the CDR3. The CDR3 DNA follows: TGCGCCAGCTCACCCGGACTAGCGGATTACGAGCAGTACTTC. This gives the protein CASSPGLADYEQYF.

The gene calls are TRBV5-6 and TRBJ1-2, with D perhaps TRBD1 (6 bases). Trimming took 4 bases from V and 8 from J, leaving 15 bases between them. The CDR3 consists of 13 residues. The germline gives CDR1 SGHDT, CDR2 YYEEEE. In nucleotides, the CDR3 is TGTGCCAGCAGCCAGGGGCCCGGGTGGGGCTACACCTTC. This sequence encodes CASSQGPGWGYTF.

V gene TRBV5-6 combines with J gene TRBJ2-3; D remains ambiguous. CDR3 size: 17 residues. Trimming stripped 4 bases from V and 0 bases from J, with 18 bases between. Germline assignment: CDR1 SGHDT and CDR2 YYEEEE. The DNA for the CDR3 is TGTGCCAGCAGCCGAACCCGGTCTGCGTTAAGCACAGATACGCAGTATTTT. Encoded protein: CASSRTRSALSTDTQYF.

The V call is TRBV19, the J call TRBJ1-4; 8 nucleotides align to TRBD1. The CDR3 contains 14 residues. The V segment lost 7 bases and the J segment 8 bases; nucleotides outside the gene matches: 9. Germline CDR1 is LNHDA and CDR2 is SQIVND (reference sequence). In nucleotides, the CDR3 is TGTGCCAGTACCAACCCCCAGGGGGCGGAAAAACTGTTTTTT. Its protein is CASTNPQGAEKLFF.

With regard to this clone: The junction does not match germline at one end; this may be a read error. Within the sample, other DNA sequences also encode this same CDR3. This sequence joins TRBV5-1 and TRBJ1-6; 7 bases are a match to TRBD1. Germline lookup yields CDR1 SGHRS and CDR2 YFSETQ. This CDR3 spans 14 amino acids. The DNA for the CDR3 is TGCGCCAGCAGCTTAGAACAGGGGAATTCCCCCCTCCACTTT. Its translation is CASSLEQGNSPLHF.

This clone has just one count. J is TRBJ1-3 and V is TRBV7-8; 7 positions agree with TRBD1. Trimming removed 4 bases from V and 2 bases from J; junction bases left unmatched: 5. Germline CDR1 is SGHVS and CDR2 is FQNEAQ. The CDR3 spans 15 residues. The CDR3 coding sequence is TGTGCCAGCAGCTGGGGCAGGGGGACTGGAAACACCATATATTTT. Translated, it gives CASSWGRGTGNTIYF.

V usage is TRBV7-6 and J usage is TRBJ2-3; 8 nucleotides line up with TRBD2. J gave up 3 bases and V 6 bases, and 8 bases lay outside the gene matches. CDR3 length equals 15 residues. Germline loops: CDR1 SGHVS, CDR2 FNYEAQ. For the CDR3, the DNA is TGTGCCAGCAGTCCAGCGGGAGCAGGGACAGATACGCAGTATTTT. It specifies CASSPAGAGTDTQYF.

Here the CDR3 reads CASNFRDKLTDTQYF. As DNA, the CDR3 is TGTGCCAGCAACTTCCGGGACAAACTCACAGATACGCAGTATTTT. V usage is TRBV11-2 and J usage is TRBJ2-3, with D perhaps TRBD1 (6 bases). This CDR3 comprises 15 residues. Germline lookup yields CDR1 SGHAT and CDR2 FQNNGV. Between the trimmed V and J ends, which lost 7 bases and 2 bases, there was a span of 16 bases. Drawing the rest from reference TRBV11-2 and TRBJ2-3, the complete variable domain is EAGVAQSPRYKIIEKRQSVAFWCNPISGHATLYWYQQILGQGPKLLIQFQNNGVVDDSQLPKDRFSAERLKGVDSTLKIQPAKLEDSAVYLCASNFRDKLTDTQYFGPGTRLTVL.

The J gene is TRBJ2-3, the V gene TRBV11-3, with 15 bases matching TRBD2. V lost 4 bases, J lost 2 bases, and 13 bases stayed unmatched. This CDR3 spans 20 amino acids. Germline V gene data show CDR1 as SGHNT and CDR2 as YENEEA. The CDR3, as DNA: TGTGCCAGCAGCTCCACCGGACTAGCGGGAGGGACGAGATTCACAGATACGCAGTATTTT. Its protein is CASSSTGLAGGTRFTDTQYF.

The V gene is TRBV6-1, the J gene TRBJ2-1; D might be TRBD2 (6 bases). Deletions cut 10 bases from V and 3 bases from J, with 16 bases between. The CDR3 runs to 14 residues. The germline CDR1 and CDR2 sequences are MNHNS and SASEGT. The chain's CDR3 is CATTTSTIYNEQFF. The CDR3, as DNA: TGTGCCACCACGACTAGTACGATCTACAATGAGCAGTTCTTC.

The chain recombines TRBV28 with TRBJ1-5; 9 bases agree with TRBD1. The CDR3 contains 20 residues. From germline, CDR1 is MDHEN and CDR2 SYDVKM. Trimming took 8 bases from V and 2 from J; bases not matched to a gene: 22. The CDR3 spells CASHEDLSNRGRVGNQPQHF. CDR3 coding DNA: TGTGCCAGCCATGAAGACCTCTCAAACAGGGGGCGCGTGGGCAATCAGCCCCAGCATTTT.

The V and J genes are TRBV19 and TRBJ2-5; D gene unclear. CDR1 is LNHDA, CDR2 SQIVND, per germline (reference sequence). Deletions cut 2 bases from V and 4 bases from J, with 11 bases between. This CDR3 region has 14 residues. CDR3 residues: CASSISLRRETQYF. The CDR3 bases are TGTGCCAGTAGTATATCATTGCGGCGAGAGACCCAGTACTTC.